Sequencing of this T cell receptor beta chain was carried out in a study of blood T cell repertoires in COVID-19. Libraries were prepared by immunoSEQ multiplex PCR; TCRdb keeps only in-frame clonotypes and omits some of them. The sample shows some 180,000 clones, about 80% of them seen only once. This clone was detected once. The V gene's germline CDR1 is LGHNA and CDR2 YNFKEQ. The CDR3 consists of 16 residues. The V gene end was trimmed by 0 bases and the J gene end by 0 bases; junction bases not matched to a gene: 4. This clonotype originated in a man in his 60s with acute or convalescent COVID-19. The chain recombines TRBV4-2 with TRBJ1-1; 7 nucleotides line up with TRBD1. The sequenced material came from peripheral blood. CDR3 sequence reads: CASSQDMGQMNTEAFF. For the CDR3, the DNA is TGTGCCAGCAGCCAAGATATGGGACAGATGAACACTGAAGCTTTCTTT.